Shown below are 19 T cell receptor beta chains from a single sample sequenced in a study of T cells in Graves' hyperthyroidism and ophthalmopathy. RNA transcripts provided the source from which TCR beta CDR3 regions were amplified. A first-round RT-PCR of the TCR CDR3 used the HTBI primer set. TCRdb re-called the multiplex PCR reads with MiXCR, one entry per CDR3 protein. The repertoire consists of roughly 300,000 distinct CDR3 sequences, with 18% occurring once and the leading ten covering around 54%. Specimen: blood. These receptors were collected from a woman aged 45 to 65 with Graves' hyperthyroidism.

Many counts were recorded for this clonotype. This rearrangement joins TRBV2 to TRBJ2-5, with D perhaps matching TRBD2 (6 bases). The CDR3 has 13 residues. Deletions cut 9 bases from V and 2 bases from J, with 13 bases between. Looked up from germline, CDR1 is SNHLY and CDR2 is FYNNEI. CDR3 in amino acids: CASGDWGQETQYF. The CDR3 coding sequence is TGTGCCAGTGGGGACTGGGGGCAAGAGACCCAGTACTTC.

This clonotype was counted between two and nine times. This chain uses TRBV4-1 with TRBJ2-2, with D unresolved. Per germline, CDR1 MGHRA and CDR2 YSYEKL. Trimming took off 2 bases at V and 5 bases at J, with 21 bases between the two ends. The CDR3 is 18 amino acids. CDR3 DNA: TGCGCCAGCAGCCAAACCTTCGGCAGGACCCCCTCGACCGGGGAGCTGTTTTTT. Amino acids: CASSQTFGRTPSTGELFF.

This chain joins TRBV4-2 and TRBJ2-3; 11 bases map to TRBD2. Germline lookup yields CDR1 LGHNA and CDR2 YNFKEQ. Trimming at V came to 5 bases and at J to 3 bases, leaving 10 bases not matched to a gene. CDR3 size: 17 residues. This CDR3 is CASSGRSGRAGTDTQYF. The CDR3 nucleotides read TGTGCCAGCAGCGGACGTAGCGGGAGGGCCGGGACAGATACGCAGTATTTT.

This rearrangement joins TRBV5-1 to TRBJ2-3; no clear D. The germline V gene has CDR1 SGHRS and CDR2 YFSETQ. Deletions cut 1 base from V and 5 bases from J, with 11 bases between. The CDR3 spans 14 residues. The CDR3 coding sequence is TGCGCCAGCAGCTTGAGTACAGTTCAAGATACGCAGTATTTT. Its translation is CASSLSTVQDTQYF.

This clonotype was counted between two and nine times. V gene TRBV30 combines with J gene TRBJ1-5, with 9 bases identical to TRBD1. The CDR3 has 15 amino acids. The J segment lost 6 bases and the V segment lost 1 base, leaving 7 bases of the junction unmatched. Germline CDR1 reads GTSNPN; CDR2 reads SVGIG (reference sequence). The CDR3 coding sequence is TGTGCCTGGAGTGCCCCCGGACAGGGGACTCAGCCCCAGCATTTT. Its protein product is CAWSAPGQGTQPQHF.

This clonotype was counted many times. This chain connects TRBV12-3 or TRBV12-4 to TRBJ2-2, with D tentatively TRBD2 (6 bases). The CDR3 consists of 17 residues. V lost 6 bases to trimming and J lost 0 bases, with 17 bases between them. CDR3 loop: CASSPRRELTNTGELFF. The DNA for the CDR3 is TGTGCCAGCAGCCCTAGGAGGGAGCTGACGAACACCGGGGAGCTGTTTTTT.

This clonotype was counted many times. The V gene is TRBV5-1, the J gene TRBJ1-5; D remains ambiguous. Germline loops: CDR1 SGHRS, CDR2 YFSETQ. The CDR3 is 16 residues long. Deletions cut 1 base from V and 0 bases from J, with 11 bases between. CDR3 region: CASSLSGDTSNQPQHF. The CDR3 nucleotides read TGCGCCAGCAGCTTGTCTGGAGACACTAGCAATCAGCCCCAGCATTTT.

This clonotype was seen once. The rearrangement links TRBV7-2 to TRBJ1-5; a possible D gene is TRBD1 (5 bases). Germline CDR1 is SGHTA and CDR2 is FQGNSA. The CDR3 length is 15 residues. The germline V and J ends were trimmed by 4 bases and 0 bases, with 10 bases remaining between them. The CDR3 DNA is TGTGCCAGCAGCTACGGGACGTCTAGCAATCAGCCCCAGCATTTT. Its translation is CASSYGTSSNQPQHF.

This clonotype came up many times. The chain is built from TRBV6-1 and TRBJ2-7; 8 bases map to TRBD1. CDR1 and CDR2 (germline): MNHNS, SASEGT. The CDR3 runs to 14 residues. The V segment lost 6 bases and the J segment 4 bases; nucleotides outside the gene matches: 8. The CDR3 coding sequence is TGTGCCAGCAGCTCAATCGGGGACAGGTACGAGCAGTACGTC. It translates to CASSSIGDRYEQYV.

This clonotype was detected only a few times. This chain connects TRBV5-1 to TRBJ2-6; D ambiguous. Trimming removed 1 base from V and 0 bases from J, with 8 bases in between. Germline loops: CDR1 SGHRS, CDR2 YFSETQ. The CDR3 runs 16 residues. CDR3 DNA: TGCGCCAGCAGCTTGATAGAGAGCTCTGGGGCCAACGTCCTGACTTTC. This sequence encodes CASSLIESSGANVLTF.

In this sample, this clonotype turned up a few times. This chain connects TRBV7-3 to TRBJ2-2; tentatively, D is TRBD1 (6 bases). The CDR3 sequence is 14 residues long. Trimming took off 3 bases at V and 4 bases at J, with 9 bases between the two ends. The V gene's germline CDR1 is SGHTA and CDR2 FQGTGA. The CDR3 is CASSLGQPTGELFF. The CDR3 DNA reads as TGTGCCAGCAGCTTGGGACAACCCACCGGGGAGCTGTTTTTT.

In its sample, this clonotype was seen a few times. The chain couples TRBV10-3 to TRBJ2-6; weak D call: TRBD1 (5 bases). The CDR3 contains 16 residues. V lost 5 bases and J 0 bases, leaving 11 bases between the germline ends. Germline CDR1 ENHRY, CDR2 SYGVKD. DNA for the CDR3: TGTGCCATCAGTCGGACGGACACCTCTGGGGCCAACGTCCTGACTTTC. Protein: CAISRTDTSGANVLTF.

This clonotype has a handful of counts. This chain joins TRBV20-1 and TRBJ2-3; D is perhaps TRBD2 (5 bases). CDR1 DFQATT and CDR2 SNEGSKA come from the germline V gene (reference sequence). V was clipped by 3 bases and J by 0 bases, with 16 bases between them. The CDR3 loop spans 16 amino acids. The CDR3 coding sequence is TGCAGTGCTAGTAGGATTGCGGCGGGTAGCACAGATACGCAGTATTTT. The encoded protein is CSASRIAAGSTDTQYF.

This clonotype was seen a few times. The chain links TRBV18 to TRBJ1-1; 9 bases match TRBD1. The CDR3 sequence is 14 residues long. V lost 1 base to trimming and J lost 6 bases; unmatched junction nucleotides: 3. Germline V gives CDR1 KGHSH, CDR2 LQKENI. CDR3 residues: CASSPQQGAAEAFF. CDR3 DNA: TGTGCCAGCTCACCACAACAGGGGGCGGCTGAAGCTTTCTTT.

With respect to this clonotype: Relative to the germline gene, one junction end is altered; a read error may explain this. The chain couples TRBV10-3 to TRBJ2-5; D gene unclear. The CDR3 has 15 amino acids. Germline V gene lookup returns CDR1 ENHRY and CDR2 SYGVKD. In DNA, the CDR3 is TGTGTCATCAGTGAGTTGCTGGCACGCCAAGAGACCCAGTACTTC. Protein: CVISELLARQETQYF.

The rearrangement links TRBV11-2 to TRBJ2-2; D unclear. This CDR3 has 14 amino acids. Deletions cut 0 bases from V and 3 bases from J, with 5 bases between. Germline-derived CDR1 and CDR2 are SGHAT and FQNNGV. CDR3 residues: CASSLEEYTGELFF. For the CDR3, the DNA is TGTGCCAGCAGCTTAGAGGAGTACACCGGGGAGCTGTTTTTT.

The CDR3 DNA is TGTGCCAGCAGCTCCCGGGACAGGCTCTCTGGAAACACCATATATTTT. It is translated as CASSSRDRLSGNTIYF. The chain joins TRBV11-3 to TRBJ1-3, with 8 bases identical to TRBD1. Losses at the gene ends were 4 bases for V and 0 bases for J; bases not matched to a gene: 5. The CDR3 contains 16 residues. CDR1 and CDR2 from the germline V gene are SGHNT and YENEEA.

The chain recombines TRBV2 with TRBJ2-3, with D possibly TRBD2 on 7 matching bases. The V and J ends lost 8 bases and 2 bases respectively, with 23 bases between them. Germline V CDR1 and CDR2: SNHLY, FYNNEI. The CDR3 contains 17 residues. In DNA form, the CDR3 reads TGTGCCAGCGGGGGCCTAGCGGAATCGATTTCCACAGATACGCAGTATTTT. Encoded protein: CASGGLAESISTDTQYF.

This clonotype was counted ten times or more. This rearrangement joins TRBV12-3 or TRBV12-4 to TRBJ2-7, with D possibly TRBD2 on 5 matching bases. V dropped 1 base and J dropped 3 bases, with 7 bases sitting between them. This CDR3 comprises 13 residues. The CDR3 loop reads CASSLGADYEQYF. The DNA of the CDR3 is TGTGCCAGCAGTTTAGGAGCGGACTACGAGCAGTACTTC.